The T cell receptor (beta chain) under discussion was sequenced for a study of Ad26.COV2.S vaccination and SARS-CoV-2 variants. About the study: Administration of Ad26.COV2.S was intramuscular, either once or twice 56 days apart. General study findings and limits: Non-spike TCR breadth showed similarity between vaccine and placebo recipients. The authors reported substantial breadth in spike-specific CD8+ and CD4+ T cell responses after vaccination.

Treatment noted: roughly 20 received Ad26.COV2.S at low or high dose, single or two shots; about five received placebo; per-sample allocation not given. Each sample was drawn 63 days after the first injection (of vaccine or placebo). The ends were cut back, 6 bases at V and 11 bases at J, with 11 bases in the middle. The CDR3 contains 10 residues. Germline V gene sequence: CDR1 SNHLY, CDR2 FYNNEI. Sequencing was performed with immunoSEQ multiplex PCR; in TCRdb, only in-frame clones are kept and a portion is missing. The sample contains over 300,000 clones, 80% to 90% of which appear only once. For this clone: Its antigen is unidentified.

The TCR sequence derives from a person between 18 and 59 years old who received the Ad26.COV2.S COVID-19 vaccine or a placebo. The chain links TRBV2 to TRBJ2-7; the D is unclear. The starting material was peripheral blood, obtained in a trial of Ad26.COV2.S vaccine versus placebo. The CDR3 nucleotides are TGTGCCAGCAGCCTGACCCGGGAGTACTTC. This encodes CASSLTREYF.